This TCR beta chain is from a study of T cells in tuberculosis. Overall study context: CD1B tetramers identified T cells specific for mycobacterial lipid GMM. Study-level findings and limits: Some low-affinity tetramer-binding T cells may be absent from this sample.

Trimming took off 6 bases at V and 0 bases at J, with 8 bases between the two ends. Germline values: CDR1 SGHTA, CDR2 FQGTGA. The CDR3 consists of 13 residues. Cells were sorted from thawed PBMC rested overnight and stained with GMM-loaded CD1B tetramer, viability dye and anti-CD3. The lipid loaded on the CD1B tetramers was C32 glucose monomycolate from Rhodococcus equi. TCR-alpha and TCR-beta chains were sequenced unpaired. Produced via immunoSEQ multiplex PCR; TCRdb's table is partial and in-frame only. The table has 80,000 to 100,000 clones, approximately 90% seen once; the top ten hold around 1.8%.

The source of this sequence is an adult woman with latent tuberculosis. The sample was CD1b-GMM tetramer-negative cells sorted from PBMCs. The V and J genes are TRBV7-3 and TRBJ1-1; D ambiguous. This CDR3 reads CASRQTVNTEAFF. Written as DNA, the CDR3 is TGTGCCAGCAGACAAACAGTGAACACTGAAGCTTTCTTT.